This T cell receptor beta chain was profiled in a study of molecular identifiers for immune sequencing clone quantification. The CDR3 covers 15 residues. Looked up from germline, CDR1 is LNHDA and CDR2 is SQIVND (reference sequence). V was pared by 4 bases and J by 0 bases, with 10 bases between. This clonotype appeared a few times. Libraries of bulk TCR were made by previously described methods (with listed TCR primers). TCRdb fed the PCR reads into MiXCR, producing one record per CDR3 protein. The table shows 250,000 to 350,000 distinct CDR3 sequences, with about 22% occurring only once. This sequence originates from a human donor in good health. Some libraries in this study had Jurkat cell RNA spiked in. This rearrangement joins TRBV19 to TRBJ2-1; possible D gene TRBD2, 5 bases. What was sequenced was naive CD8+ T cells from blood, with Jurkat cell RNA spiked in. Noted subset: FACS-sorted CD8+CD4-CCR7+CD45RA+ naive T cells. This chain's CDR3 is CASSTTGSSYNEQFF. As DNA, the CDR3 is TGTGCCAGTAGTACTACGGGGTCCTCCTACAATGAGCAGTTCTTC. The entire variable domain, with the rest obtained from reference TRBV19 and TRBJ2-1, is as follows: DGGITQSPKYLFRKEGQNVTLSCEQNLNHDAMYWYRQDPGQGLRLIYYSQIVNDFQKGDIAEGYSVSREKKESFPLTVTSAQKNPTAFYLCASSTTGSSYNEQFFGPGTRLTVL.